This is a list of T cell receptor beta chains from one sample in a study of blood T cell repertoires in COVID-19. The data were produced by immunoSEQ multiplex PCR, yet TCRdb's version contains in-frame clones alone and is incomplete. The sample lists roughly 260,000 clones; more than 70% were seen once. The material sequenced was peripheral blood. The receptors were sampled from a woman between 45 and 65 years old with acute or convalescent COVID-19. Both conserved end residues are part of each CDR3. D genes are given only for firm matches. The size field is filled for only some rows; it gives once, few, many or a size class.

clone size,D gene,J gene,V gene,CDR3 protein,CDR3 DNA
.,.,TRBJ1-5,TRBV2,CASSEASGAGNQPQHF,TGTGCCAGCAGTGAAGCGTCTGGGGCTGGGAATCAGCCCCAGCATTTT
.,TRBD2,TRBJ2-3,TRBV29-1,CSLATSARTDTQYF,TGCAGCTTAGCGACTAGCGCCCGCACAGATACGCAGTATTTT
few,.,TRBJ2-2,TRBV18,CASSPPDSGTGELFF,TGTGCCAGCTCACCGCCGGACTCTGGAACCGGGGAGCTGTTTTTT
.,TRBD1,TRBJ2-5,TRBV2,CASSEGTGAETQYF,TGTGCCAGCAGTGAAGGGACAGGGGCCGAGACCCAGTACTTC
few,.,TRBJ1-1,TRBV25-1,CASRSAFMNTEAFF,TGTGCCAGCAGGAGCGCTTTCATGAACACTGAAGCTTTCTTT
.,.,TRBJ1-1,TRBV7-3,CASSLSPMSEAFF,TGTGCCAGCAGCTTATCTCCTATGTCTGAAGCTTTCTTT
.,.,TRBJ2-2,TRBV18,CASSREITGELFF,TGTGCCAGCTCACGGGAGATAACCGGGGAGCTGTTTTTT
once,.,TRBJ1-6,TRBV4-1,CASSQVDRSYNSPLHF,TGCGCCAGCAGCCAAGTTGACAGGAGCTATAATTCACCCCTCCACTTT
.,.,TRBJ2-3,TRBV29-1,CSVDEPVSTDTQYF,TGCAGCGTTGACGAGCCGGTTAGCACAGATACGCAGTATTTT
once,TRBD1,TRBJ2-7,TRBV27,CATSPPDREYEQYF,TGTGCCACCAGCCCCCCGGACAGGGAGTACGAGCAGTACTTC
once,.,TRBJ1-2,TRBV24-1,CATSDEDSSRSNYGYTF,TGTGCCACCAGTGATGAGGACAGCAGCCGATCTAACTATGGCTACACCTTC
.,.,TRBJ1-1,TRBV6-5,CASSYSRVGTEAFF,TGTGCCAGCAGTTACTCGAGGGTGGGCACTGAAGCTTTCTTT
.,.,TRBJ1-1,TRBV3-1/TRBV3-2,CASSQLSFVAGTEAFF,TGTGCCAGCAGCCAACTATCTTTCGTTGCGGGTACTGAAGCTTTCTTT
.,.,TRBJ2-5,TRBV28,CASSPPTLALDQETQYF,TGTGCCAGCAGTCCACCTACCCTAGCGCTGGATCAAGAGACCCAGTACTTC
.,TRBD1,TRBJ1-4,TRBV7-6,CASSRSPAGGNEKLFF,TGTGCCAGCAGTCGAAGCCCCGCAGGGGGGAATGAAAAACTGTTTTTT
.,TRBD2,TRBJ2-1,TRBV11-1,CASSLTSGGLNEQFF,TGTGCCAGCAGCTTAACTAGCGGGGGCCTCAATGAGCAGTTCTTC
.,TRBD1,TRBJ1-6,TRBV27,CASRGGPQGVYNSPLHF,TGTGCCAGCAGAGGGGGGCCGCAGGGGGTTTATAATTCACCCCTCCACTTT
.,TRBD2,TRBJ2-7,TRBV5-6,CASSWGLAGGTYEQYF,TGTGCCAGCAGCTGGGGACTAGCGGGAGGTACCTACGAGCAGTACTTC
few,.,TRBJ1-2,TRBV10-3,CAISDLARSNYGYTF,TGTGCCATCAGTGATTTAGCCCGGTCTAACTATGGCTACACCTTC
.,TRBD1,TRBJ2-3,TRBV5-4,CASSPRTGSSTDTQYF,TGTGCCAGCAGCCCCCGGACAGGGTCTAGCACAGATACGCAGTATTTT
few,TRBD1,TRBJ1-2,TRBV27,CASRPLTGGTYGYTF,TGTGCCAGCAGGCCACTGACAGGGGGTACCTATGGCTACACCTTC
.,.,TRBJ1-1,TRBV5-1,CASREQGNTEAFF,TGCGCCAGCAGGGAGCAGGGGAACACTGAAGCTTTCTTT
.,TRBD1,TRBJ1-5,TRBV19,CASSWTGFSNQPQHF,TGTGCCAGTAGTTGGACAGGCTTTAGCAATCAGCCCCAGCATTTT
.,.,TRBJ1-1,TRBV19,CASRAGMNTEAFF,TGTGCCAGTAGGGCAGGGATGAACACTGAAGCTTTCTTT